A selection of T cell receptor beta chains follows, all from one sample in a study of beta chain features in type 1 diabetes. Produced via immunoSEQ multiplex PCR; TCRdb's table is partial and in-frame only. The sample has around 300,000 clones, 11% seen once; the top ten hold about 0.015%. The sequenced sample consisted of naive CD4+ T cells from blood. These TCRs come from a woman aged 25 to 39 in good health. Both conserved end residues are part of each CDR3. Fields, in order: CDR3 DNA, CDR3 protein, J gene, D gene, V gene, clone size. The D gene is left open where the match is weak. Clone size is not always given. Where it is, it says once, few, many or a class for expanded clones.

TGTGCCAGCGGCAAGGACTACCTTGCTATAGAGCAGTACTTC CASGKDYLAIEQYF TRBJ2-7 NA TRBV6-6 few
TGTGCCAGCCAATGGTGTAGGGGGACAAACACTGAAGCTTTCTTT CASQWCRGTNTEAFF TRBJ1-1 NA TRBV21-1 NA
TGTGCCGCCAGGAGCGGGGGGTCCTACGAGCAGTACTTC CAARSGGSYEQYF TRBJ2-7 TRBD2 TRBV28 NA
TGTGCCAGCGGTCGGACAGGGGACTACGAGCAGTACTTC CASGRTGDYEQYF TRBJ2-7 TRBD1 TRBV9 NA
TGTGCCAGCAGTTTATCGCGGGGCCGTACGGAGACCCAGTACTTC CASSLSRGRTETQYF TRBJ2-5 NA TRBV27 few
TGTGCCAGCAGCTTGACAGGGGACTATGGCTACACCTTC CASSLTGDYGYTF TRBJ1-2 TRBD1 TRBV5-6 few
TGTGCCAGTAGTATGATAAAACTGGACACCGGGGAGCTGTTTTTT CASSMIKLDTGELFF TRBJ2-2 NA TRBV19 few
TGTGCCAGCAGTCCTGGCGGATACAATGAGCAGTTCTTC CASSPGGYNEQFF TRBJ2-1 NA TRBV11-3 NA
TGTGCCAGCAGCTCAGGACAGGTTGCTGGCTACACCTTC CASSSGQVAGYTF TRBJ1-2 TRBD1 TRBV5-4 few
TGTGCCAGCAGCTTAACGAAGTCAGGCCGCAACTATGGCTACACCTTC CASSLTKSGRNYGYTF TRBJ1-2 NA TRBV7-3 few
TGCGCCAGCAGCTTACAGGGTGTAAGCAATCAGCCCCAGCATTTT CASSLQGVSNQPQHF TRBJ1-5 NA TRBV5-1 few
TGTGCCAGCACTGGGACTAGCGGGGGGCATGAGCAGTTCTTC CASTGTSGGHEQFF TRBJ2-1 TRBD2 TRBV6-6 few
TGTGCCAGCACTCCTCTGGGGGGGAGCGGCGAGACCCAGTACTTC CASTPLGGSGETQYF TRBJ2-5 TRBD2 TRBV27 few
TGTGCCAGCAGCGTGGGCGGGGTTGTGGCCTACAATGAGCAGTTCTTC CASSVGGVVAYNEQFF TRBJ2-1 NA TRBV4-2 NA
TGTGCCTGGACGCCCTGGGCGAACACTGAAGCTTTCTTT CAWTPWANTEAFF TRBJ1-1 NA TRBV30 NA
TGTGCCAGCAGCAACAGGGTAAACACTGAAGCTTTCTTT CASSNRVNTEAFF TRBJ1-1 NA TRBV7-3 NA
TGCGCCAGCAGCCTTATGCCGGGACTAGCGGGAGGACGGACCGGGGAGCTGTTTTTT CASSLMPGLAGGRTGELFF TRBJ2-2 TRBD2 TRBV5-1 few
TGTGCCAGTAGTCCTTCCCGGGACAGTTCCCTCTTCTCCTTC CASSPSRDSSLFSF TRBJ1-2 TRBD1 TRBV19 NA
TGTGCCAGCAGCGTGATGAGCGACCTCATGAATGAGCAGTTCTTC CASSVMSDLMNEQFF TRBJ2-1 NA TRBV9 few
TGTGCCTGGAGTAGGGGCGGGAGCCTCAATGAGCAGTTCTTC CAWSRGGSLNEQFF TRBJ2-1 TRBD2 TRBV30 few
TGCGCCAGCAGCGTGGGGACAGGGGGCGTCGGCTACACCTTC CASSVGTGGVGYTF TRBJ1-2 TRBD1 TRBV5-1 few
TGTGCCATCAGTGATCAGGGTTGGCCTGAAGCTTTCTTT CAISDQGWPEAFF TRBJ1-1 NA TRBV10-3 few
TGTGCCAGCAGCCTCGCACAGGGGAGAAGCTATGGCTACACCTTC CASSLAQGRSYGYTF TRBJ1-2 TRBD1 TRBV5-4 few
TGTGCCAGCAGCTTGGCCCTCGGACAGACCACTGAAGCTTTCTTT CASSLALGQTTEAFF TRBJ1-1 NA TRBV5-4 few
TGTGCCAGCAGCCAATACACTAGCGGGAGGAGCTCCTACAATGAGCAGTTCTTC CASSQYTSGRSSYNEQFF TRBJ2-1 TRBD2 TRBV14 few
TGTGCCAGCAGCGGGACTAGCGGGAGACCAGATACGCAGTATTTT CASSGTSGRPDTQYF TRBJ2-3 TRBD2 TRBV6-6 NA
TGTGCCAGCAGAAAGCAGGGGGTTGTCTCTGGAAACACCATATATTTT CASRKQGVVSGNTIYF TRBJ1-3 TRBD1 TRBV2 few
TGTGCCTGGATTCGGGGGGCTACAACGGAGACCCAGTACTTC CAWIRGATTETQYF TRBJ2-5 NA TRBV30 NA
TGTGCCAGCAGCCTTGGACAGGGGTGCAATCAGCCCCAGCATTTT CASSLGQGCNQPQHF TRBJ1-5 TRBD1 TRBV7-4 NA
TGTGCCAGCAGTTTACGGTTTGCGGGGCTGGAGACCCAGTACTTC CASSLRFAGLETQYF TRBJ2-5 NA TRBV28 NA
TGTGCCACCAGCAGAGACAGGGGTTACGAGCAGTACTTC CATSRDRGYEQYF TRBJ2-7 NA TRBV15 few
TGTGCCTGGAGTGAGGTTCTAGCAATCGGCATTAATGAGCAGTTCTTC CAWSEVLAIGINEQFF TRBJ2-1 NA TRBV30 few
TGTGCCAGCAGCTTATGGGGGACTAGATCGAGCACAGATACGCAGTATTTT CASSLWGTRSSTDTQYF TRBJ2-3 TRBD2 TRBV7-9 NA
TGTGCCAGCAGCTTCCGGGGTTCGGAATCTTCTGAAGCTTTCTTT CASSFRGSESSEAFF TRBJ1-1 NA TRBV7-9 NA
TGTGCCTGGAGTGTACCCCGATATAGCGGTAGCACAGATACGCAGTATTTT CAWSVPRYSGSTDTQYF TRBJ2-3 NA TRBV30 few
TGTGCCTGGAGTGGAGATTTCCCTACCTACGAGCAGTACTTC CAWSGDFPTYEQYF TRBJ2-7 NA TRBV30 few
TGTGCTAGCAGCTTTAATCTGGGACAGGGTAATACCGGGGAGCTGTTTTTT CASSFNLGQGNTGELFF TRBJ2-2 TRBD1 TRBV7-7 few
TGTGCCAGCAGCCCCAGGACGGGGAGCAATCAGCCCCAGCATTTT CASSPRTGSNQPQHF TRBJ1-5 NA TRBV7-2 few
TGCGCCAGCAGGGCAACAGGGGCTCCTGGGGCCAACGTCCTGACTTTC CASRATGAPGANVLTF TRBJ2-6 TRBD1 TRBV5-1 few
TGTGCCAGCCGCCCGCTGAGCTCTGGAAACACCATATATTTT CASRPLSSGNTIYF TRBJ1-3 NA TRBV19 few
TGTGCCAGTAGTGGCGGCGGGAGTAAATCCTACAATGAGCAGTTCTTC CASSGGGSKSYNEQFF TRBJ2-1 TRBD2 TRBV19 NA
TGTGCCCGATCCACAACCCGAACAGGGGGCGAGACCCAGTACTTC CARSTTRTGGETQYF TRBJ2-5 TRBD1 TRBV30 NA
TGTGCCAGCTCAGCCGGGACAGGGAACTATGGCTACACCTTC CASSAGTGNYGYTF TRBJ1-2 TRBD1 TRBV18 few
TGCGCCAGCAGCGCGGGGGAGGGGAACACTGAAGCTTTCTTT CASSAGEGNTEAFF TRBJ1-1 NA TRBV5-1 NA
TGTGCCAGCTCACCTCCAGGGACAGGGCACAATGAGCAGTTCTTC CASSPPGTGHNEQFF TRBJ2-1 TRBD1 TRBV18 few
TGTGCCAGCAGCATAAGCGGTCTAGCGGGAGTTTACAATGAGCAGTTCTTC CASSISGLAGVYNEQFF TRBJ2-1 TRBD2 TRBV7-3 few
TGTGCCAGCAGCTTAAGCGGGAGAAGGGAGACCCAGTACTTC CASSLSGRRETQYF TRBJ2-5 TRBD2 TRBV7-3 few
TGTGCCAGCTCACCACAAGCGGGAGGTCCCTACGAGCAGTACTTC CASSPQAGGPYEQYF TRBJ2-7 TRBD2 TRBV18 few
TGTGCCAGCAGTGAAGCCACCTACGAGCAGTACTTC CASSEATYEQYF TRBJ2-7 NA TRBV2 NA
TGTGCCTGGAGTTCGACAGGGGGCCGGACAGATACGCAGTATTTT CAWSSTGGRTDTQYF TRBJ2-3 TRBD1 TRBV30 few
TGCGCCAGCAGCCAAGTCTCGCAGGGACAACGAGCTTTCTTT CASSQVSQGQRAFF TRBJ1-1 NA TRBV4-1 NA